Listed here is a single T cell receptor (beta chain). The antigen is unknown. Replicate PCRs run on sorted subsets employed around 200 ng DNA, 25,000 to 35,000 T cell genomes. TCRdb's copy holds only in-frame clones and misses some; the assay was immunoSEQ multiplex PCR. The table records about 100,000 clones, around 68% of them present only once. The sample comes from a study of shared clonotypes between healthy human individuals. General observations from the study: Apart from blood, nothing was sampled; tissue repertoires likely differ.

Losses at the gene ends were 2 bases for V and 2 bases for J; bases not matched to a gene: 0. CDR3 length: 15 amino acids. Germline CDR1 MDHEN, CDR2 SYDVKM. Adult Caucasians living in Nashville, Tennessee made up all of the donors. The origin of this receptor is a woman under 40 in good health. The sequencing sample was made of memory CD8+ T cells sorted from blood. Subset denoted: CD45RO+ cells pooled with CCR7-negative TemRA cells. The chain carries TRBV28 and TRBJ2-1; TRBD2 agrees at 10 bases. DNA for the CDR3: TGTGCCAGCAGTTTAACTAGCGGGGCCTACAATGAGCAGTTCTTC. Translation: CASSLTSGAYNEQFF.